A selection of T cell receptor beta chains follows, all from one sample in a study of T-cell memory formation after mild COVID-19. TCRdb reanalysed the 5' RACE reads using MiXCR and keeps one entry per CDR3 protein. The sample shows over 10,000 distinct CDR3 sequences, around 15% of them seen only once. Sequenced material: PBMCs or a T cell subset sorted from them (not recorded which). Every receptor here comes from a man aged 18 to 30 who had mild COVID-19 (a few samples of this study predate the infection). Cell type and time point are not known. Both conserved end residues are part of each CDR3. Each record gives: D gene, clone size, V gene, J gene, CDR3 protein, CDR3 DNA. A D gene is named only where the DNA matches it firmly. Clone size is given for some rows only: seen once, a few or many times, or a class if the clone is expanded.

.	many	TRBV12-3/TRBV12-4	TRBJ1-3	CASRSRVLGNTIYF	TGTGCCAGCAGGTCGAGGGTCTTAGGAAACACCATATATTTT
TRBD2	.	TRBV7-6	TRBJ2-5	CASSFRGVQETQYF	TGTGCCAGCAGCTTCCGGGGGGTACAAGAGACCCAGTACTTC
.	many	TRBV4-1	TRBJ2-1	CASSQVDSSYNEQFF	TGCGCCAGCAGCCAGGTGGACAGCTCCTACAATGAGCAGTTCTTC
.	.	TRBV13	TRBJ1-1	CASRDARDMNTEAFF	TGTGCCAGCCGGGACGCCAGAGACATGAACACTGAAGCTTTCTTT
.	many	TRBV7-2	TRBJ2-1	CASSLAHPGHNEQFF	TGTGCCAGCAGCTTAGCTCACCCGGGCCACAATGAGCAGTTCTTC
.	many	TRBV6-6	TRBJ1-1	CASTPGDTEAFF	TGTGCCAGCACACCGGGGGATACTGAAGCTTTCTTT
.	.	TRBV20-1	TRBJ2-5	CSASLAPRETQYF	TGCAGTGCTAGCTTGGCCCCGCGAGAGACCCAGTACTTC
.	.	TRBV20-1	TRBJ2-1	CSARWVEQFF	TGCAGTGCTAGATGGGTTGAGCAGTTCTTC
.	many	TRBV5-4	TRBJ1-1	CASSLFGHALAFF	TGTGCCAGCAGCTTGTTCGGACACGCTCTTGCTTTCTTT
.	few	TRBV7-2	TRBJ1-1	CASRPTPRPSKNEAFF	TGTGCCAGCAGACCTACCCCGCGCCCGTCGAAAAATGAAGCTTTCTTT
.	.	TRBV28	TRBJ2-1	CASKEAVQETQFF	TGTGCCAGCAAAGAGGCAGTCCAAGAGACCCAGTTCTTC
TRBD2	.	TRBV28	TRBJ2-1	CASSYGGVSSNEQFF	TGTGCCAGCAGTTACGGGGGGGTCTCCAGCAATGAGCAGTTCTTC
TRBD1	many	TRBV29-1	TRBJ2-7	CSVEYRGQGSYEQYF	TGCAGCGTTGAATATAGAGGACAGGGATCCTACGAGCAGTACTTC
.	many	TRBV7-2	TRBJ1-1	CASSLVPAEAFF	TGTGCCAGCAGCTTAGTTCCAGCCGAAGCTTTCTTT
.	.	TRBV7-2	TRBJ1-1	CASSLGQLNTEAFF	TGTGCCAGCAGCTTAGGACAGCTGAACACTGAAGCTTTCTTT
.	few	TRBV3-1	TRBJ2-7	CASSPLSSYEQYF	TGTGCCAGCAGCCCCCTATCATCCTACGAGCAGTACTTC
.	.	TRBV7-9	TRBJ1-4	CASSSTGLPGNEKLFF	TGTGCCAGCAGTTCGACAGGTCTCCCGGGCAATGAAAAACTGTTTTTT
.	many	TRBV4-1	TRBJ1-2	CASRDIGGYGYTF	TGCGCCAGCAGAGACATCGGCGGCTATGGCTACACCTTC
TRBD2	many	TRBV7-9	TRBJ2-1	CASSGRDPSGSFEQFF	TGTGCCAGCAGCGGCCGGGACCCAAGCGGGAGCTTTGAGCAGTTCTTC
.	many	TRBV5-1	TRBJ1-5	CASSWGPRSNQPQHF	TGCGCCAGCAGCTGGGGACCCAGAAGCAATCAGCCCCAGCATTTT
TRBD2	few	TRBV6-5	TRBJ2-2	CASSGGRDTGELFF	TGTGCCAGCAGCGGGGGGAGGGACACCGGGGAGCTGTTTTTT
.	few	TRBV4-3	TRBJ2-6	CASSQGRWGAAGANVLTF	TGCGCCAGCAGCCAAGGCCGCTGGGGGGCCGCTGGGGCCAACGTCCTGACTTTC
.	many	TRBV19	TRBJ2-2	CASSIFVIGELFF	TGTGCCAGTAGTATCTTTGTAATCGGGGAGCTGTTTTTT
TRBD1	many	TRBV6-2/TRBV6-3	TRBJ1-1	CASSWDRTEAFF	TGTGCCAGCAGTTGGGACAGGACCGAAGCTTTCTTT
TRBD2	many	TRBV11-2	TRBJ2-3	CASSSQGLATTQYF	TGTGCCAGCAGCTCGCAGGGACTAGCGACAACGCAGTATTTT
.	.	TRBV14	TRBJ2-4	CASSQGRSILLKNIQYF	TGTGCCAGCAGCCAGGGTCGATCCATACTCCTCAAAAACATTCAGTACTTC
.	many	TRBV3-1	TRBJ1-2	CASRPTPVGDYGYTF	TGTGCCAGCAGGCCAACCCCAGTGGGGGACTATGGCTACACCTTC
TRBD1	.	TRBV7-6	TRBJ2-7	CASSQDRGPSYEQYF	TGTGCCAGCAGTCAAGACAGGGGCCCATCCTACGAGCAGTACTTC
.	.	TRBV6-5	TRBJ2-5	CASSYGTERGTQETQYF	TGTGCCAGCAGTTATGGGACAGAGCGGGGGACACAAGAGACCCAGTACTTC
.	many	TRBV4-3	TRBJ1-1	CASSQVLGDTEAFF	TGCGCCAGCAGCCAAGTCCTGGGGGACACTGAAGCTTTCTTT
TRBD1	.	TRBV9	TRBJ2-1	CASSLQGAWSNEQFF	TGTGCCAGCAGCCTACAGGGGGCTTGGAGCAATGAGCAGTTCTTC
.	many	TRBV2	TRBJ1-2	CASSARLDGGYTF	TGTGCCAGCAGTGCCCGGTTAGATGGAGGCTACACCTTC
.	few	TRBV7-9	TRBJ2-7	CASSSEAGSYEQYF	TGTGCCAGCAGCTCGGAAGCGGGCTCCTACGAGCAGTACTTC
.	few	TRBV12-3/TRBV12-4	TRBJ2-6	CASTPTGNSGANVLTF	TGTGCCAGCACTCCGACAGGAAACTCTGGGGCCAACGTCCTGACTTTC
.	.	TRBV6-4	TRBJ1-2	CASSEKGGRNGYTF	TGTGCCAGCAGTGAGAAGGGGGGCCGGAATGGCTACACCTTC